This TCR beta chain is from a study of technical replicates of blood from several donors. Libraries were prepared by immunoSEQ multiplex PCR; TCRdb keeps only in-frame clonotypes and omits some of them. The data contain some 62,000 clones, more than 75% of them seen just once; the ten biggest clones take up over 4%. Trimming at V came to 1 base and at J to 1 base, leaving 3 bases not matched to a gene. The CDR3 runs 15 residues. CDR1 and CDR2 (germline): MGHRA, YSYEKL. The clonotype comes from a human donor in good health. Some clones in this sample may be carry-over from other donors' samples. V usage is TRBV4-1 and J usage is TRBJ2-5; TRBD1 agrees at 7 bases. Sequencing was performed on PBMCs. The CDR3 protein is CASSQVGTVQETQYF. The CDR3 coding sequence is TGCGCCAGCAGCCAAGTGGGGACAGTCCAAGAGACCCAGTACTTC.